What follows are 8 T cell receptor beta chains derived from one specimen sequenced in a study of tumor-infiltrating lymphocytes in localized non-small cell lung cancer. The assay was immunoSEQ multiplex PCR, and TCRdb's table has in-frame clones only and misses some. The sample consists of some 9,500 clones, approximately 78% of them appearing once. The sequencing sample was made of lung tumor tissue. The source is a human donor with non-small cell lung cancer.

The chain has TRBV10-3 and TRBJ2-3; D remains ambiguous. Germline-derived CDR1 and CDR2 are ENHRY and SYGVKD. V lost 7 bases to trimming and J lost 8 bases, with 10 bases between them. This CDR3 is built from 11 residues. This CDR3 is CAIMELGTQYF. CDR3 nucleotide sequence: TGTGCCATCATGGAGCTGGGTACGCAGTATTTT.

This CDR3 reads CASSPRLAGGPNNEQFF. In DNA form, the CDR3 reads TGTGCCAGCAGCCCGCGACTAGCGGGGGGGCCTAACAATGAGCAGTTCTTC. The chain employs TRBV7-6 and TRBJ2-1; 14 bases map to TRBD2. The trim removed 5 bases at V and 5 bases at J, leaving 8 bases unmatched. CDR1 and CDR2 (germline): SGHVS, FNYEAQ. There are 17 residues in the CDR3.

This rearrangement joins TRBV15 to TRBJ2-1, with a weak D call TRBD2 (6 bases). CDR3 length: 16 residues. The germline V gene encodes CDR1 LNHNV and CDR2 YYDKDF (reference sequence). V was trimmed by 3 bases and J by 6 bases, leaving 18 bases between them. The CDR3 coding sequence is TGTGCCACCAGCAGGGTCCAAGGGAGGCGGGGCAATGAGCAGTTCTTC. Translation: CATSRVQGRRGNEQFF.

The CDR3 DNA reads as TGTGCCTGGGGGGGTCAGGGGGGCTACGAGCAGTACTTC. This translates into CAWGGQGGYEQYF. The chain carries TRBV30 and TRBJ2-7, with a tentative D call TRBD1 (7 bases). CDR1 GTSNPN and CDR2 SVGIG come from the germline V gene (reference sequence). Between the trimmed V and J ends, which lost 5 bases and 3 bases, there was a span of 14 bases. The CDR3 contains 13 residues.

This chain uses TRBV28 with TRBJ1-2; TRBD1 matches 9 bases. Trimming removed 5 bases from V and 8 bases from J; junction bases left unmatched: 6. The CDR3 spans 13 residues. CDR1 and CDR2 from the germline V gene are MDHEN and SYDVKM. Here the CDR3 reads CASSTPGQGGYTF. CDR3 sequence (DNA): TGTGCCAGCAGTACGCCGGGACAGGGAGGCTACACCTTC.

In DNA form, the CDR3 reads TGTGCCAGTAGTAATATACTAGCGGGAGAGGGAGAGACCCAGTACTTC. Its translation: CASSNILAGEGETQYF. The V call is TRBV19, the J call TRBJ2-5; 11 bases are a match to TRBD2. CDR1 is LNHDA and CDR2 is SQIVND in the germline V gene (reference sequence). Germline trimming cut 4 bases from V and 4 bases from J; bases unmatched to any gene: 8. This CDR3 has 16 amino acids.

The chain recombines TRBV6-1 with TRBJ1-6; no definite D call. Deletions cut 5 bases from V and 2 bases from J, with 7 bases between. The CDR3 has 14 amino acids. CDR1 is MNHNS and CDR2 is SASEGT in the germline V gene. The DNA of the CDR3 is TGTGCCAGCAGTTCGGGCCCCTATAATTCACCCCTCCACTTT. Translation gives CASSSGPYNSPLHF.

The CDR3: CAWDGTSGGSADTQYF. The CDR3 coding sequence is TGTGCCTGGGACGGGACTAGCGGGGGATCGGCAGATACGCAGTATTTT. The chain combines TRBV30 with TRBJ2-3; 14 bases fit TRBD2. This CDR3 is 16 amino acids long. CDR1 and CDR2 from the germline V gene are GTSNPN and SVGIG (reference sequence). Losses at the gene ends were 5 bases for V and 4 bases for J; bases not matched to a gene: 8. Drawing the rest from reference TRBV30 and TRBJ2-3, the complete variable domain is SQTIHQWPATLVQPVGSPLSLECTVEGTSNPNLYWYRQAAGRGLQLLFYSVGIGQISSEVPQNLSASRPQDRQFILSSKKLLLSDSGFYLCAWDGTSGGSADTQYFGPGTRLTVL.